The rows below give T cell receptor beta chains drawn from one sample of a study of cutaneous CD30+ T cell lymphoproliferative disorder and hepatitis E. Using immunoSEQ multiplex PCR, the repertoire was profiled, and TCRdb retains in-frame clones only, with some absent. The table has several thousand clones, around 74% seen once. What was sequenced was blood. The receptors originated from a human donor with a cutaneous T cell lymphoproliferative disorder associated with hepatitis E virus. Each CDR3 is given with its conserved first and last residue. D genes are given only for firm matches. Expanded clones get a size class; other rows say once, few or many, or leave the size out.

clone_size,j_call,d_call,v_call,cdr3_aa,cdr3_nt
few,TRBJ1-1,TRBD1,TRBV19,CASTDRGNTEAFF,TGTGCCAGTACCGACAGGGGGAACACTGAAGCTTTCTTT
-,TRBJ1-3,-,TRBV14,CASSHGLGDGNTIYF,TGTGCCAGCAGCCACGGTCTGGGGGACGGAAACACCATATATTTT
-,TRBJ2-3,-,TRBV27,CASSYLSTDTQYF,TGTGCCAGCAGTTATCTTAGCACAGATACGCAGTATTTT
-,TRBJ2-3,TRBD2,TRBV7-9,CASSTPRLAGGTDTQYF,TGTGCCAGCAGCACACCCCGACTAGCGGGGGGCACAGATACGCAGTATTTT
-,TRBJ1-1,-,TRBV14,CASSQAAWTEAFF,TGTGCCAGCAGCCAGGCCGCCTGGACTGAAGCTTTCTTT
-,TRBJ2-7,TRBD1,TRBV29-1,CSARQGARYEQYF,TGCAGCGCTCGACAGGGGGCGCGCTACGAGCAGTACTTC
few,TRBJ2-7,-,TRBV7-9,CASSLGQAPYEQYF,TGTGCCAGCAGCTTAGGACAGGCCCCCTACGAGCAGTACTTC
-,TRBJ2-1,TRBD2,TRBV7-2,CASSLWLAGKDEQFF,TGTGCCAGCAGCTTGTGGCTAGCGGGAAAGGATGAGCAGTTCTTC
-,TRBJ2-7,-,TRBV28,CASSLWGEQYF,TGTGCCAGCAGTTTATGGGGCGAGCAGTACTTC
-,TRBJ2-3,TRBD2,TRBV7-9,CASSLGAGPTDTQYF,TGTGCCAGCAGCTTAGGAGCGGGACCCACAGATACGCAGTATTTT
-,TRBJ2-7,-,TRBV7-6,CASSLSGPEQYF,TGTGCCAGCAGCTTAAGCGGTCCCGAGCAGTACTTC
-,TRBJ1-5,-,TRBV15,CATSRDSNTGSGNQPQHF,TGTGCCACCAGCAGAGATTCTAATACAGGGTCTGGCAATCAGCCCCAGCATTTT
-,TRBJ1-4,-,TRBV18,CASSLAGSDREKLFF,TGTGCCAGCTCCTTGGCAGGGTCCGATCGTGAAAAACTGTTTTTT
-,TRBJ2-7,-,TRBV18,CASSPGRNPAYEQYF,TGTGCCAGCTCACCGGGGAGAAACCCAGCCTACGAGCAGTACTTC
few,TRBJ1-1,TRBD1,TRBV30,CAWSGASLDRRAFF,TGTGCCTGGAGTGGGGCGTCTTTGGACAGGCGAGCTTTCTTT
-,TRBJ2-5,-,TRBV7-6,CASSLGRFHEEETQYF,TGTGCCAGCAGCTTAGGGCGGTTTCACGAGGAGGAGACCCAGTACTTC
medium-sized,TRBJ2-7,-,TRBV7-6,CASSLEGNMYEQYF,TGTGCCAGCAGCTTAGAAGGGAATATGTACGAGCAGTACTTC
-,TRBJ2-5,-,TRBV5-4,CASSLAGGAREQYF,TGTGCCAGCAGCCTGGCGGGCGGAGCTCGTGAGCAGTACTTC